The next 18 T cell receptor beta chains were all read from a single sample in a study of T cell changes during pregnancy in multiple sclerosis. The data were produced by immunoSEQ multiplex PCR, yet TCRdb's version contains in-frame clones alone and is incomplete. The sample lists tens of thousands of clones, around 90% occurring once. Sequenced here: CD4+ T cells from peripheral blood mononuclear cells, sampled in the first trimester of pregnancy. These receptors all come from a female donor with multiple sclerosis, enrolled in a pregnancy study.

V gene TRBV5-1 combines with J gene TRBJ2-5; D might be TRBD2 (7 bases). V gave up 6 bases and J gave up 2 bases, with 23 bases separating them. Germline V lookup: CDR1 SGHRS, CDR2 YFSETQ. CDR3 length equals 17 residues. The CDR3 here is CASTPWGRGPQQETQYF. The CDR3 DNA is TGCGCCAGCACCCCCTGGGGGCGGGGGCCCCAACAAGAGACCCAGTACTTC.

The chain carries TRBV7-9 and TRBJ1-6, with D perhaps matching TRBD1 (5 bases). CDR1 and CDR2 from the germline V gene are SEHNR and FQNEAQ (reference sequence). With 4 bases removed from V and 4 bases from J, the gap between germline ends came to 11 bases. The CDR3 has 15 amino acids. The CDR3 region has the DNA TGTGCCAGCAGCTCCGGGGGGGAATATAATTCACCCCTCCACTTT. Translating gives CASSSGGEYNSPLHF.

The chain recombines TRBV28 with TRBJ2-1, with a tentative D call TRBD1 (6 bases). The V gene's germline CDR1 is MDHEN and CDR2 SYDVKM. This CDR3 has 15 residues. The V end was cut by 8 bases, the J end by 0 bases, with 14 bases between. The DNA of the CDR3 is TGTGCCAGCCTTACCGGACAGCGCTCCTACAATGAGCAGTTCTTC. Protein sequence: CASLTGQRSYNEQFF.

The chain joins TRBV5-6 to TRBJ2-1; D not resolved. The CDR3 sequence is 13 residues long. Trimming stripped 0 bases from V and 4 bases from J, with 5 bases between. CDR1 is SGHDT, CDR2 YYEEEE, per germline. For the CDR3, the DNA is TGTGCCAGCAGCTTGGATAGATACAATGAGCAGTTCTTC. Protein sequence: CASSLDRYNEQFF.

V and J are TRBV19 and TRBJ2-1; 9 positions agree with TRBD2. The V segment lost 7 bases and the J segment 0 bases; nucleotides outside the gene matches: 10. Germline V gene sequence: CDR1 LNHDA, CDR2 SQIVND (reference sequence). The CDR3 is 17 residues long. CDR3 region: CASTKGGSGGSYNEQFF. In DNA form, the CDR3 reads TGTGCCAGTACTAAAGGGGGTAGCGGGGGCTCCTACAATGAGCAGTTCTTC. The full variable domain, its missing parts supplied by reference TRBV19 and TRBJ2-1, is DGGITQSPKYLFRKEGQNVTLSCEQNLNHDAMYWYRQDPGQGLRLIYYSQIVNDFQKGDIAEGYSVSREKKESFPLTVTSAQKNPTAFYLCASTKGGSGGSYNEQFFGPGTRLTVL.

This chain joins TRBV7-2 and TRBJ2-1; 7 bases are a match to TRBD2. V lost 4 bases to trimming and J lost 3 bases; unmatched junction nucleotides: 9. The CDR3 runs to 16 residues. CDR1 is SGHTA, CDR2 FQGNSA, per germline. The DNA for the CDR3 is TGTGCCAGCAGCTACCTCGGGGGGACCCTCTACAATGAGCAGTTCTTC. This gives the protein CASSYLGGTLYNEQFF.

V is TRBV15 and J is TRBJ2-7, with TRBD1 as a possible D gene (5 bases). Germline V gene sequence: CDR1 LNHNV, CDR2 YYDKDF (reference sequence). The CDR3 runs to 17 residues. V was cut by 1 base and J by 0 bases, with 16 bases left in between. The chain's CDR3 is CATSRVPDRRLSYEQYF. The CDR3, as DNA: TGTGCCACCAGCAGAGTCCCCGACAGACGCCTCTCCTACGAGCAGTACTTC.

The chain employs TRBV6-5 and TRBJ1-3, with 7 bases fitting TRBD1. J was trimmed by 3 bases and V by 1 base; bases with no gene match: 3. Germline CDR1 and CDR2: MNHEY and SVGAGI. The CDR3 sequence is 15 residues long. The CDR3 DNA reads TGTGCCAGCAGTTACTTCAGGGGGAGTGGAAACACCATATATTTT. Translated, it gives CASSYFRGSGNTIYF.

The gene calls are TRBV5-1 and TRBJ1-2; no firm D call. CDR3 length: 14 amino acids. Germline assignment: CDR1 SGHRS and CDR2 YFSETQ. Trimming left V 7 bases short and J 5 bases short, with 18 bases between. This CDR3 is CASGLGTRNYGYTF. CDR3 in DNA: TGCGCCAGCGGTCTAGGTACCCGTAATTATGGCTACACCTTC.

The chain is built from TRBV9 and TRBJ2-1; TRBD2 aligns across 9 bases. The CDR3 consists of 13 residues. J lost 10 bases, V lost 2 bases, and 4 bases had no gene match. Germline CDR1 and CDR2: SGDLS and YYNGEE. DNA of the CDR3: TGTGCCAGCAGCGTTGCGGGAGGGGCGGAGCAGTTCTTC. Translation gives CASSVAGGAEQFF.

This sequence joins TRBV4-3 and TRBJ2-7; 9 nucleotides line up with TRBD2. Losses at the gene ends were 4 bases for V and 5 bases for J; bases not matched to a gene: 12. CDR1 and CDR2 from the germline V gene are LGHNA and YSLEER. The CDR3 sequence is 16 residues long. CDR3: CASSRARASGANEQYF. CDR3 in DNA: TGCGCCAGCAGCCGAGCTAGGGCTAGCGGGGCTAACGAGCAGTACTTC.

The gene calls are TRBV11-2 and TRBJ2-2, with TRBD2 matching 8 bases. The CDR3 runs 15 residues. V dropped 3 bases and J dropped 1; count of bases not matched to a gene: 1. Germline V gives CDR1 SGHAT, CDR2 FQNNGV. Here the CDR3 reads CASSFLAGNTGELFF. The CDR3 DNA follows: TGTGCCAGCAGCTTCCTAGCGGGGAACACCGGGGAGCTGTTTTTT.

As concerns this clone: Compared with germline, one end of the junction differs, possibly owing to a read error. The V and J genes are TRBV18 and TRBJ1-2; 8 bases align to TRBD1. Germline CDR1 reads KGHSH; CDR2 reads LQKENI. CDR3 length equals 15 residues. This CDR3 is CASSPQKTGVYGYTF. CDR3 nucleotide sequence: TGTGCCAGCTCTCCACAAAAGACAGGGGTCTATGGCTACACCTTC.

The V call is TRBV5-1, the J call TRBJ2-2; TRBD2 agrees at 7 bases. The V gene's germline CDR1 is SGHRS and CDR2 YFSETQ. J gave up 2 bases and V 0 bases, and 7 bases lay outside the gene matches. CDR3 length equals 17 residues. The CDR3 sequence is CASSLGASGLNTGELFF. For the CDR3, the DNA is TGCGCCAGCAGCTTGGGGGCTAGCGGCCTAAACACCGGGGAGCTGTTTTTT.

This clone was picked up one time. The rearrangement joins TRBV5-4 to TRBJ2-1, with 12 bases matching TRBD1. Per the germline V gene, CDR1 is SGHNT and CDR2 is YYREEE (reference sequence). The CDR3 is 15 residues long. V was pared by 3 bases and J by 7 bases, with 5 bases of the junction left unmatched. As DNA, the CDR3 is TGTGCCAGCAGCTGGGACAGGGGGCCCAGGAATGAGCAGTTCTTC. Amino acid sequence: CASSWDRGPRNEQFF.

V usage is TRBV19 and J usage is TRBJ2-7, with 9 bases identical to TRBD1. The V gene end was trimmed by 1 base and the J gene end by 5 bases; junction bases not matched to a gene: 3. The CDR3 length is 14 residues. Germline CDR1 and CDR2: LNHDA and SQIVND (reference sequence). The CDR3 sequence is CASSIADRGNEQYF. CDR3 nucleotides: TGTGCCAGTAGTATAGCGGACAGGGGCAACGAGCAGTACTTC.

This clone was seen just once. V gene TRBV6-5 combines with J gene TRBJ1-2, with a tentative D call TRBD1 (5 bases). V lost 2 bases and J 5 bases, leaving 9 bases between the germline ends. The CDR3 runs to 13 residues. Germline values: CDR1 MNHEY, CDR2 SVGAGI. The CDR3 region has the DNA TGTGCCAGCAGTTACGGGGGGTCGTATGGCTACACCTTC. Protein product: CASSYGGSYGYTF.

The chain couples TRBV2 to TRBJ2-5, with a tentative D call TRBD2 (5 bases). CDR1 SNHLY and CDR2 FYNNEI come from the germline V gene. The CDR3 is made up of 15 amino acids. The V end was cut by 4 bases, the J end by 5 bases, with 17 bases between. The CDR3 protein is CASSVRAWERETQYF. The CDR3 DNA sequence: TGTGCCAGCAGTGTTAGGGCGTGGGAGCGGGAGACCCAGTACTTC.